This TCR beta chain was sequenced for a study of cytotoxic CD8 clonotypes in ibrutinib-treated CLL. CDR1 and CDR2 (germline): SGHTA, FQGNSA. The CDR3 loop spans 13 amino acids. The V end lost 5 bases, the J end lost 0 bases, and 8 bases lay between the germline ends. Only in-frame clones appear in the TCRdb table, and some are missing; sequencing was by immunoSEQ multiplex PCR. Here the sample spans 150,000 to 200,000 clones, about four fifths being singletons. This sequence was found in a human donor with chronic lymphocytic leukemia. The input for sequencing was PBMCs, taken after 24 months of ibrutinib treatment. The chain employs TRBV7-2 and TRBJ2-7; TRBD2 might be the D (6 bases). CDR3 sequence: CASSPDYSYEQYF. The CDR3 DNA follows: TGTGCCAGCAGCCCGGACTACTCCTACGAGCAGTACTTC.